The source of this T cell receptor beta chain is a study of CD8+CD57+ T cells in acquired aplastic anemia. Individuals selected for sequencing had exhibited CD8+CD57+ cell expansion on flow cytometry. Genomic DNA provided the template from which TCR beta VDJ and CDR3 profiles were obtained. Using its own MiXCR run on the reads, TCRdb lists one record per CDR3 protein. This table holds roughly 280,000 distinct CDR3 sequences, about 50% found once. This TCR was sampled from a human donor with aplastic anemia. The sample taken for sequencing was sorted CD4+, CD8+, or CD8+CD57+ T cells (not recorded which) from PBMCs.

The CDR3 loop reads CSARDRGSGISPLHF. CDR3 coding DNA: TGCAGTGCTAGAGATAGGGGTTCGGGGATTTCACCCCTCCACTTT. The J gene is TRBJ1-6, the V gene TRBV20-1; weak D call: TRBD1 (5 bases). Germline V gene lookup returns CDR1 DFQATT and CDR2 SNEGSKA (reference sequence). With 0 bases removed from V and 9 bases from J, the gap between germline ends came to 15 bases. This CDR3 has 15 residues.